The 18 T cell receptor beta chains listed next were all sequenced from one sample in a study of blood T cells in healthy people across ages. Sample-barcoded 5' priming and a J-beta primer mix drove a second PCR of 7 to 11 cycles. TCRdb recomputed calls from the 5' RACE reads with MiXCR, one row per CDR3 protein. The sample has about 780,000 distinct CDR3 sequences, about 42% seen once; the top ten hold around a sixth. Sequencing used blood. The receptor source for this set is a man older than 75 in good health.

This clonotype showed up just a few times. The chain combines TRBV7-2 with TRBJ2-1; D possibly matches TRBD1 or TRBD2 (5 bases each). Trimming removed 5 bases from V and 0 bases from J, with 17 bases in between. Germline V gene sequence: CDR1 SGHTA, CDR2 FQGNSA. This CDR3 has 17 amino acids. CDR3 DNA sequence: TGTGCCAGCAGCCCTCGGGGACCGGCTAGCTCCTACAATGAGCAGTTCTTC. This translates into CASSPRGPASSYNEQFF.

The chain joins TRBV7-2 to TRBJ2-7; TRBD1 matches at 8 bases. Germline CDR1 and CDR2: SGHTA and FQGNSA. The CDR3 consists of 15 residues. Unmatched junction bases numbered 13, after V lost 5 bases and J lost 7 bases. The CDR3 DNA is TGTGCCAGCAGCACCCGGACAGGGAATAGCAATGAGCAGTACTTC. It codes for CASSTRTGNSNEQYF.

The rearrangement links TRBV12-3 or TRBV12-4 to TRBJ2-5; D perhaps matches TRBD1 (6 bases). V was pared by 6 bases and J by 1 base, with 12 bases between. The CDR3 runs to 14 residues. As DNA, the CDR3 is TGTGCCAGCAGCACAGGGAACTTCCAAGAGACCCAGTACTTC. This sequence encodes CASSTGNFQETQYF.

The chain has TRBV9 and TRBJ2-3; D remains unclear. The V end was cut by 1 base, the J end by 1 base, with 10 bases between. The V gene's germline CDR1 is SGDLS and CDR2 YYNGEE. CDR3 length: 15 residues. The CDR3: CASSVLGIGTDTQYF. The CDR3 DNA reads as TGTGCCAGCAGCGTATTGGGGATCGGCACAGATACGCAGTATTTT.

The chain uses TRBV6-1 and TRBJ2-5; D remains ambiguous. The CDR3 loop spans 15 amino acids. V was shortened by 1 base and J by 2 bases, with 11 bases between the two germline ends. CDR1 and CDR2 from the germline V gene are MNHNS and SASEGT. The CDR3 reads CASSEVSTGQETQYF. In DNA form, the CDR3 reads TGTGCCAGCAGTGAAGTTTCCACTGGACAAGAGACCCAGTACTTC.

Only a few counts were recorded for this clonotype. The chain has TRBV12-3 or TRBV12-4 and TRBJ1-2; no clear D. This CDR3 region has 15 residues. The V end was cut by 1 base, the J end by 0 bases, with 9 bases between. CDR3 nucleotide sequence: TGTGCCAGCAGTTTAGATCTGGGGTCTAACTATGGCTACACCTTC. As protein: CASSLDLGSNYGYTF.

The chain recombines TRBV3-1 with TRBJ1-5, with TRBD1 as a possible D gene (5 bases). CDR3 length: 14 amino acids. CDR1 LGHDT and CDR2 YNNKEL come from the germline V gene (reference sequence). Trimming shortened V by 3 bases and J by 5 bases, and 11 bases separated the two germline ends. CDR3 region: CASSQHMGDQPQHF. CDR3 coding DNA: TGTGCCAGCAGCCAGCACATGGGGGATCAGCCCCAGCATTTT.

This clonotype has only a few counts. The gene calls are TRBV5-1 and TRBJ2-6; D gene uncertain. V was trimmed by 1 base and J by 0 bases, leaving 5 bases between them. The CDR3 runs to 15 residues. Per the germline V gene, CDR1 is SGHRS and CDR2 is YFSETQ. This CDR3 reads CASSLLTSGANVLTF. The CDR3 DNA follows: TGCGCCAGCAGCTTGTTGACCTCTGGGGCCAACGTCCTGACTTTC.

A single count supports this clonotype. V is TRBV4-2 and J is TRBJ2-2; D is unclear. V lost 0 bases, J lost 0 bases, and 11 bases lay in between. Per germline, CDR1 LGHNA and CDR2 YNFKEQ. The length of the CDR3 is 17 residues. Written as DNA, the CDR3 is TGTGCCAGCAGCCAAGATGGGCTGGCGGCGAACACCGGGGAGCTGTTTTTT. The encoded protein is CASSQDGLAANTGELFF.

The gene calls are TRBV4-1 and TRBJ2-7; 8 nucleotides line up with TRBD1. The CDR3 has 17 amino acids. Looked up from germline, CDR1 is MGHRA and CDR2 is YSYEKL. V was clipped by 3 bases and J by 5 bases; unmatched bases: 15. In DNA form, the CDR3 reads TGCGCCAGCAGCCATCTCCGTGGACAGGGAGAGACCCACGAGCAGTACTTC. Amino acids: CASSHLRGQGETHEQYF.

Of note for this clonotype: Mismatch with germline at one junction end may stem from a read error. The chain joins TRBV20-1 to TRBJ2-4, with TRBD2 matching over 7 bases. Germline CDR1 reads DFQATT; CDR2 reads SNEGSKA (reference sequence). The CDR3 consists of 15 residues. As DNA, the CDR3 is TGCAGTGCTCCTCGACTAGCACTAGCCGAAAACATTCAGTACTTC. The encoded protein is CSAPRLALAENIQYF.

The V and J genes are TRBV4-2 and TRBJ2-3; TRBD1 aligns across 8 bases. Trimming removed 5 bases from V and 2 bases from J; junction bases left unmatched: 18. Germline assignment: CDR1 LGHNA and CDR2 YNFKEQ. This CDR3 contains 19 residues. This chain's CDR3 is CASSAVQGPETGATDTQYF. Here the CDR3 DNA reads TGTGCCAGCAGCGCGGTTCAAGGTCCCGAGACAGGGGCCACAGATACGCAGTATTTT.

J is TRBJ2-7 and V is TRBV7-8; the D gene is possibly TRBD1 (5 bases). The CDR3 consists of 13 residues. V lost 5 bases and J 2 bases, leaving 10 bases between the germline ends. Germline lookup yields CDR1 SGHVS and CDR2 FQNEAQ. The CDR3 reads CASSARETYEQYF. The CDR3 nucleotides read TGTGCCAGCAGCGCCAGGGAAACCTACGAGCAGTACTTC.

The chain recombines TRBV5-1 with TRBJ2-5; 9 nucleotides align to TRBD1. The CDR3 is 16 amino acids. The germline gives CDR1 SGHRS, CDR2 YFSETQ. V shed 1 base and J 2 bases; nucleotides not matched to a gene: 6. The CDR3 nucleotides read TGCGCCAGCAGCTTGCAGGGACAGGGTTTTCAAGAGACCCAGTACTTC. It codes for CASSLQGQGFQETQYF.

Note on this clonotype: This may come from a read error, since a much larger clone is one base off. The chain joins TRBV5-1 to TRBJ2-7; 12 bases match TRBD2. Germline loops: CDR1 SGHRS, CDR2 YFSETQ. CDR3 size: 14 residues. V was pared by 3 bases and J by 4 bases, with 2 bases of the junction left unmatched. The CDR3 DNA reads TGCGCCAGCAGCTGCGGACTAGCGGGATACGAGCAGTACTTC. It is translated as CASSCGLAGYEQYF.

V usage is TRBV28 and J usage is TRBJ2-5, with 12 bases fitting TRBD2. The CDR3 has 17 amino acids. V gave up 2 bases and J gave up 11 bases; unmatched junction bases: 15. Germline V gene sequence: CDR1 MDHEN, CDR2 SYDVKM. The CDR3 spells CASSLIGRLAGVREQYF. The CDR3 nucleotides read TGTGCCAGCAGTTTAATAGGCCGACTAGCGGGAGTTCGTGAGCAGTACTTC.

This clonotype appeared a single time. The chain couples TRBV4-2 to TRBJ1-4; no clear D gene. Germline assignment: CDR1 LGHNA and CDR2 YNFKEQ. Trimming stripped 0 bases from V and 12 bases from J, with 14 bases between. The CDR3 is 14 amino acids. Here the CDR3 DNA reads TGTGCCAGCAGCCAAGATCATCCCGGGCGACAACTGTTTTTT. Amino acids: CASSQDHPGRQLFF.

The rearrangement joins TRBV5-5 to TRBJ2-2, with TRBD2 matching 7 bases. Germline V gene data show CDR1 as SGHKS and CDR2 as YYEKEE (reference sequence). The CDR3 runs 16 residues. The V and J ends lost 1 base and 0 bases, in that order; junction bases with no gene match: 3. In DNA form, the CDR3 reads TGTGCCAGCAGCTTGTTTAGCGGGTCGAACACCGGGGAGCTGTTTTTT. It translates to CASSLFSGSNTGELFF.